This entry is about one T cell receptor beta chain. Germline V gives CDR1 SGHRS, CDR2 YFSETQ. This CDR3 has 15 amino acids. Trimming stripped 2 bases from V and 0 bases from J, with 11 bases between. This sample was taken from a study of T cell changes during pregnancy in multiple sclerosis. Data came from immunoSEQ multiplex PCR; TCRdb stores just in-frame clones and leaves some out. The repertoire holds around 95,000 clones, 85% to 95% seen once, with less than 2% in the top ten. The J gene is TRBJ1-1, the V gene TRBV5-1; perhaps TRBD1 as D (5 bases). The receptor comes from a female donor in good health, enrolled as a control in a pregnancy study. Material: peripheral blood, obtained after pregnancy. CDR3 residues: CASSLSQVLNTEAFF. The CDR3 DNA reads TGCGCCAGCAGCTTATCACAGGTCTTGAACACTGAAGCTTTCTTT. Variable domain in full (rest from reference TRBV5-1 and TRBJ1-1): KAGVTQTPRYLIKTRGQQVTLSCSPISGHRSVSWYQQTPGQGLQFLFEYFSETQRNKGNFPGRFSGRQFSNSRSEMNVSTLELGDSALYLCASSLSQVLNTEAFFGQGTRLTVV.